In this sample, the clone carrying this T cell receptor beta chain turned up many times. Antigen specificity is unknown. CDR1 KGHSH and CDR2 LQKENI come from the germline V gene. The CDR3 runs to 15 residues. The trim removed 3 bases at V and 3 bases at J, leaving 6 bases unmatched. Using unique molecular identifiers, the investigators prepared the TCRbeta library. From the PCR reads, TCRdb called clonotypes with MiXCR, one entry per CDR3 protein. The table records about 250,000 distinct CDR3 sequences, more than 20% of them present only once. The record originates from a study of T-cell reconstitution after alpha-beta-depleted transplantation in children. Study observations and caveats: T-cell numbers and diversity one year post-transplant derived largely from freshly generated T cells. Reportedly, roughly two months post-transplant, alpha-beta T cells arose from several hundred expanded graft clones. Certain patients had high TCRbeta diversity at day 60, and it came from recipient T cells and thymic progenitors that survived.

This chain links TRBV18 with TRBJ2-5; 8 nucleotides line up with TRBD1. Sequenced material: PBMCs, mostly from graft donor cells, taken 360 days after TCRalphabeta/CD19-depleted stem cell transplant. This receptor was obtained from a female patient aged 2-10 years who had a stem cell transplant for congenital amegakaryocytic thrombocytopenia, so the T cells may come from the graft donor. The CDR3 loop reads CASSPLSDREETQYF. CDR3 DNA: TGTGCCAGCTCACCGCTCTCGGACAGGGAAGAGACCCAGTACTTC.